This TCR beta chain stems from a study of regulatory T cells in long-lasting Graves disease. For TCR beta, libraries came from iRepertoire HTBI primers and Arm-PCR of CDR3 regions. MiXCR, applied by TCRdb to the multiplex PCR reads, yields one record per CDR3 protein. The sample carries over 300,000 distinct CDR3 sequences, around 15% recorded once. The CDR3 totals 17 residues. Germline values: CDR1 SGHAT, CDR2 FQDESV (reference sequence). V lost 5 bases, J lost 0 bases, and 18 bases lay in between. Study-wide results and limits: The study found TRBV28, TRBJ1-2 and TRBJ2-5 favored in persistent disease.

The time point here: newly diagnosed GD, antithyroid drugs for less than 3 months. The TCR library was made from RNA extracted from PBMCs. Around 9.9 milliliters of peripheral blood went into EDTA tubes. This clonotype came up many times. The antigen is unknown. This material consisted of peripheral blood mononuclear cells (PBMCs), taken at new diagnosis, from a patient treated with antithyroid drugs. The chain couples TRBV11-1 to TRBJ2-3, with D uncertain. This TCR came from a female donor with Graves disease. The chain's CDR3 is CASSPPGPGFSTDTQYF. The CDR3, as DNA: TGTGCCAGCAGCCCTCCAGGCCCCGGGTTTAGCACAGATACGCAGTATTTT.